A single sample is the source of the 8 T cell receptor beta chains below, sequenced in a study of blood T cell repertoires in COVID-19. Assay: immunoSEQ multiplex PCR; the TCRdb copy retains only in-frame clones and omits some. This table holds approximately 93,000 clones, roughly 70% found once. What was sequenced was peripheral blood. These receptors were taken from an older man with COVID-19, enrolled during active disease.

This clone was counted only a few times. V is TRBV5-4 and J is TRBJ2-1, with a tentative D call TRBD1 (6 bases). The CDR3 is made up of 14 amino acids. Germline CDR1 reads SGHNT; CDR2 reads YYREEE (reference sequence). The V end lost 4 bases, the J end lost 6 bases, and 14 bases lay between the germline ends. Here the CDR3 DNA reads TGTGCCAGCAGCCACCGCCTAGGGGGCAATGAGCAGTTCTTC. Translation: CASSHRLGGNEQFF. Full variable domain (missing parts from reference TRBV5-4 and TRBJ2-1): ETGVTQSPTHLIKTRGQQVTLRCSSQSGHNTVSWYQQALGQGPQFIFQYYREEENGRGNFPPRFSGLQFPNYSSELNVNALELDDSALYLCASSHRLGGNEQFFGPGTRLTVL.

J is TRBJ2-7 and V is TRBV7-3, with TRBD1 matching over 12 bases. The CDR3 extends over 17 amino acids. The V and J ends lost 2 bases and 4 bases, in that order; junction bases with no gene match: 9. Germline V gene data show CDR1 as SGHTA and CDR2 as FQGTGA. The CDR3 coding sequence is TGTGCCAGCAGCTTAGGTACACCGGGACAGGGGGCGTACGAGCAGTACTTC. Translated, it gives CASSLGTPGQGAYEQYF.

The count of this clone is one. The chain combines TRBV6-2 or TRBV6-3 with TRBJ1-5; D uncertain. Germline-derived CDR1 and CDR2 are MNHEY and SVGEGT. The CDR3 contains 13 residues. V lost 2 bases and J lost 7, with 9 bases in between. The CDR3 DNA sequence: TGTGCCAGCAGTTACCGTCAACAACAGCCCCAGCATTTT. It translates to CASSYRQQQPQHF.

The chain is built from TRBV6-1 and TRBJ1-4; D is ambiguous. V gave up 2 bases and J gave up 1 base, with 11 bases separating them. The germline CDR1 and CDR2 sequences are MNHNS and SASEGT. This CDR3 region has 16 residues. This CDR3 is CASSERVRRTNEKLFF. CDR3 bases: TGTGCCAGCAGTGAACGGGTCCGGAGAACTAATGAAAAACTGTTTTTT.

This chain connects TRBV3-1 (or the pseudogene TRBV3-2) to TRBJ2-2; 9 nucleotides line up with TRBD2. The CDR3 spans 14 residues. Per germline, CDR1 LGHDT and CDR2 YNNKEL (reference sequence). V shed 5 bases, J shed 6 bases, and the junction held 4 bases outside the gene matches. For the CDR3, the DNA is TGTGCCAGCAGCTGGCGGGGGGGCGCCGGGGAGCTGTTTTTT. The encoded protein is CASSWRGGAGELFF.

The rearrangement joins TRBV12-3 or TRBV12-4 to TRBJ2-4; D perhaps matches TRBD2 (6 bases). V was shortened by 5 bases and J by 15 bases, with 20 bases between the two germline ends. The CDR3 is made up of 13 amino acids. This chain's CDR3 is CASSQGTGPLGYF. CDR3 DNA sequence: TGTGCCAGCAGTCAAGGGACTGGACCCTTAGGGTACTTC.

In its sample, this clone was seen many times. The chain joins TRBV5-6 to TRBJ1-5; no definite D call. Germline CDR1 is SGHDT and CDR2 is YYEEEE. V lost 3 bases and J 6 bases, leaving 16 bases between the germline ends. This CDR3 spans 15 amino acids. CDR3 bases: TGTGCCAGCAGCTCCAGGACTCTCCGGGGTCAGCCCCAGCATTTT. It codes for CASSSRTLRGQPQHF.

Comments on this clone: One end of the junction fails to match germline, which may point to a read error. The chain recombines TRBV11-2 with TRBJ2-1; D unresolved. There are 13 residues in the CDR3. In germline, CDR1 is SGHAT, CDR2 FQNNGV. The DNA of the CDR3 is TGTGCCAGCAGCTTAGTGGCGGAGTACCCAACGGTCTTC. Amino acid sequence: CASSLVAEYPTVF.